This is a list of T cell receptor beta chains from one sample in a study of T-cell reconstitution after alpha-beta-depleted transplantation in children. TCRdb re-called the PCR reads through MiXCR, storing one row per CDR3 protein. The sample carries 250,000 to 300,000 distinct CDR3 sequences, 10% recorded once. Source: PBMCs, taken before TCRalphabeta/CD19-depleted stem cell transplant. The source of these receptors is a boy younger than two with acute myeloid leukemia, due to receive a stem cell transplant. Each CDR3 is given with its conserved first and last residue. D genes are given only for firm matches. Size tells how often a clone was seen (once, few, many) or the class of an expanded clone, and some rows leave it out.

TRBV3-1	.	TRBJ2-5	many	TGTGCCAGCAGCCAAGAAGGGCCCAGACTACAGCCCCGAGAGACCCAGTACTTC	CASSQEGPRLQPRETQYF
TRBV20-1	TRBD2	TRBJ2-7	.	TGCAGTGCTAGAGAGGCGGGAGCCCCCTCCTACGAGCAGTACTTC	CSAREAGAPSYEQYF
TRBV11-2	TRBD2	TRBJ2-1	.	TGTGCCAGCAGCACGCCGACTAGCGGGGGGGCCTTGGATGAGCAGTTCTTC	CASSTPTSGGALDEQFF
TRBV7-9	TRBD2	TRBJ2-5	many	TGTGCCAGCAGACCAACTAGCGGGATAGGGACCCAGTACTTC	CASRPTSGIGTQYF
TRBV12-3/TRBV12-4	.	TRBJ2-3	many	TGTGCCAGCAGTACCGGGACGGCAGATACGCAGTATTTT	CASSTGTADTQYF
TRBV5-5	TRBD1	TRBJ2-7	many	TGTGCCAGCGGATGGTTAACGGGACAGCTCGACGAGCAGTACTTC	CASGWLTGQLDEQYF
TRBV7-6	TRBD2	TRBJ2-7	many	TGTGCCAGCAGCTTAGCGCCGGGAGGAACGTACGAGCAGTACTTC	CASSLAPGGTYEQYF
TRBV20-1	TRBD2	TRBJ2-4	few	TGCAGTGCTAGAGTAGCGGGCCTAGCCAAAAACATTCAGTACTTC	CSARVAGLAKNIQYF
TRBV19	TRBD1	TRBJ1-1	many	TGTGCCAGTAGTATAGGACAGGGTGAAGCTTTCTTT	CASSIGQGEAFF
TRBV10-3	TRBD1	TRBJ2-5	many	TGTGCCATCAGTGACGGACAGGGTGGGGAGACCCAGTACTTC	CAISDGQGGETQYF
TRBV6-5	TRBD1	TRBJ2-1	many	TGTGCCAGCAGTTACTCGGCCAGGGGGTACAATGAGCAGTTCTTC	CASSYSARGYNEQFF
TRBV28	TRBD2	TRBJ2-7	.	TGTGCCAGCAGTTTCCCCGTAGCGGGAGTCGGGGAGCAGTACTTC	CASSFPVAGVGEQYF
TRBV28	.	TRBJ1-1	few	TGTGCCAGCACCCTATTGGAGGTCGGGACTGAAGCTTTCTTT	CASTLLEVGTEAFF
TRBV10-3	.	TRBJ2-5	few	TGTGCCATCAGTGCCTACCGGGAGACCCAGTACTTC	CAISAYRETQYF
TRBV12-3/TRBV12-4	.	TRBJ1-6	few	TGTGCCAGCAGTGCTTCGACAGGTGCCTATTCACCCCTCCACTTT	CASSASTGAYSPLHF
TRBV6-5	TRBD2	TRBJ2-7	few	TGTGCCAGCAGTTCCCCGGGGGGGGGCCACGTCGAGCAGTACTTC	CASSSPGGGHVEQYF
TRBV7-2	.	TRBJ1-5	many	TGTGCCAGCAGCTCTACAGGGTACAATCAGCCCCAGCATTTT	CASSSTGYNQPQHF
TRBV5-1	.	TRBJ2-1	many	TGCGCCAGCAGCTTGCGAGTAGACAATGAGCAGTTCTTC	CASSLRVDNEQFF
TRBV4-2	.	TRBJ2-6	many	TGTGCCAGCAGCCCCAAGTTAGAGGGGAGCTCTGGGGCCAACGTCCTGACTTTC	CASSPKLEGSSGANVLTF
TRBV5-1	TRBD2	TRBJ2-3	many	TGCGCCAGCAGCTTGCGGGGGGTAGTCGCAGATACGCAGTATTTT	CASSLRGVVADTQYF
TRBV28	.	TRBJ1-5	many	TGTGCCAGCAGTACAGGGAAATTTAGCAATCAGCCCCAGCATTTT	CASSTGKFSNQPQHF
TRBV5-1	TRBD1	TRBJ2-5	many	TGCGCCAGCAGCCCCGGGACAGGGGGCAGGGGAGAGACCCAGTACTTC	CASSPGTGGRGETQYF
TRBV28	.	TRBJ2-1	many	TGTGCCAGCAGTTTAAACCTTGGGCCAACCAATGAGCAGTTCTTC	CASSLNLGPTNEQFF
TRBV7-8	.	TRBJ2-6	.	TGTGCCAGCAGCTTATCAGCCAACGTCCTGACTTTC	CASSLSANVLTF
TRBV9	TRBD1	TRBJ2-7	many	TGTGCCAGCAGCGCCTCCGGGACAGACAACGAGCAGTACTTC	CASSASGTDNEQYF
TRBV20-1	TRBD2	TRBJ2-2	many	TGCAGTGCTAGGACAGCGGGAGCGGACACCGGGGAGCTGTTTTTT	CSARTAGADTGELFF
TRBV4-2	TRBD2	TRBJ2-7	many	TGTGCCAGCAGCCAACCGGGACTAGCGGATTACGAGCAGTACTTC	CASSQPGLADYEQYF
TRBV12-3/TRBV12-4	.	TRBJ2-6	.	TGTGCCAGCAGTTCATCATCCCACCGAACCTCTGGGGCCAACGTCCTGACTTTC	CASSSSSHRTSGANVLTF
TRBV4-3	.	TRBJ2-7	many	TGCGCCAGCAGCCAAGCTGACAGGCTTAGCTCCTACGAGCAGTACTTC	CASSQADRLSSYEQYF
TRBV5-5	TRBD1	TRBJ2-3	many	TGTGCCAGCAGTTCCCTCGGGACAGGGACAGATACGCAGTATTTT	CASSSLGTGTDTQYF
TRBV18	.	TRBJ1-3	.	TGTGCCAGCTCGACGGAGGGCTCTGGAAACACCATATATTTT	CASSTEGSGNTIYF
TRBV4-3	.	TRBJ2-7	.	TGCGCCAGCAGCCAAGAAGCCGGGGTCCCCTACGAGCAGTACTTC	CASSQEAGVPYEQYF
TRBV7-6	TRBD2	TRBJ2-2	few	TGTGCCAGCAGCTATCAACTAGCGGGAGTGACCGGGGAGCTGTTTTTT	CASSYQLAGVTGELFF
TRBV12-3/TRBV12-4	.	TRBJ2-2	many	TGTGCCAGCAGTTTAGCAGGATTTTCGAACACCGGGGAGCTGTTTTTT	CASSLAGFSNTGELFF
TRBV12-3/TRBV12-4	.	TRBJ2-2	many	TGTGCCAGCAGTTTAGCCCCGAGATACACCGGGGAGCTGTTTTTT	CASSLAPRYTGELFF
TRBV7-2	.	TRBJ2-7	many	TGTGCCAGCAGCTTAGTACAGAGGTACGAGCAGTACTTC	CASSLVQRYEQYF
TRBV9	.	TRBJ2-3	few	TGTGCCAGCAGCGTTCTCGGAGCGGAGTGCACAGATACGCAGTATTTT	CASSVLGAECTDTQYF
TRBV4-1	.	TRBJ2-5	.	TGCGCCAGCAGCCAAAGAAGCGACCAAGAGACCCAGTACTTC	CASSQRSDQETQYF
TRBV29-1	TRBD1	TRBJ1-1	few	TGCAGCGTGACGACAGGGAGGAACACTGAAGCTTTCTTT	CSVTTGRNTEAFF
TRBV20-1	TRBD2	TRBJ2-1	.	TGCAGTGCTAGAGAAGTCGGCGGGGGGGCTGGCTCCTACAATGAGCAGTTCTTC	CSAREVGGGAGSYNEQFF
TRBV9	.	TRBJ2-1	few	TGTGCCAGCAGCGTAGAACCTGCCTTCTACAATGAGCAGTTCTTC	CASSVEPAFYNEQFF
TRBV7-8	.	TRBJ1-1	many	TGTGCCAGCAGCGTTAGGGGGGGAGGAACTGAAGCTTTCTTT	CASSVRGGGTEAFF
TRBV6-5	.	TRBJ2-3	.	TGTGCCAGCAGTTACTCTGGGAGTAGGACAGATACGCAGTATTTT	CASSYSGSRTDTQYF
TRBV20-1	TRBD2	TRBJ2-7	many	TGCAGTGCTCCAATTCCGCGGCGCGTAGCGGGGACCTACGAGCAGTACTTC	CSAPIPRRVAGTYEQYF
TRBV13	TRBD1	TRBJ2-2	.	TGTGCCGGATCAGACAGGGACACCGGGGAGCTGTTTTTT	CAGSDRDTGELFF
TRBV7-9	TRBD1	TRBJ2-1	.	TGTGCCAGCAGCCCGACAGGGATGAACAATGAGCAGTTCTTC	CASSPTGMNNEQFF
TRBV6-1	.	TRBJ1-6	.	TGTGCCGCCCAGCGGGACTTCGGCAATTCACCCCTCCACTTT	CAAQRDFGNSPLHF
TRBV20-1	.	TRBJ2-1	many	TGCAGTGCTAGAGATCTAGAGGACGCTCACAATGAGCAGTTCTTC	CSARDLEDAHNEQFF
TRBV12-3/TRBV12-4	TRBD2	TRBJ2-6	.	TGTGCCAGCACCAATCAAACGGGACTAGCGGGAGTAGCTGGGGCCAACGTCCTGACTTTC	CASTNQTGLAGVAGANVLTF
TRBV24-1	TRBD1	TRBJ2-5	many	TGTGCCACCAGTGACAACGGACAGGACCTTCTAGAGACCCAGTACTTC	CATSDNGQDLLETQYF